A selection of T cell receptor beta chains follows, all from one sample in a study of regulatory T cells in long-lasting Graves disease. MiXCR, applied by TCRdb to the multiplex PCR reads, yields one record per CDR3 protein. The sample has a few hundred thousand distinct CDR3 sequences; roughly 23% are singletons. Sequences were derived from peripheral blood mononuclear cells (PBMCs), sampled when the disease was refractory, from a patient treated with antithyroid drugs. The receptors here all came from a woman in her 40s with Graves disease. The CDR3 runs from the conserved cysteine through the conserved F or W. The D gene is left open where the match is weak. Rows may omit the clone size; those that give it use once, few, many or a size class.

clone size	V gene	D gene	J gene	CDR3 protein	CDR3 DNA
NA	TRBV20-1	NA	TRBJ1-4	CSVAAGPGREKLFF	TGCAGTGTTGCCGCGGGTCCAGGGAGGGAAAAACTGTTTTTT
few	TRBV5-1	TRBD1	TRBJ1-1	CASSFSGGAEAFF	TGCGCCAGCAGCTTCTCAGGGGGCGCTGAAGCTTTCTTT
many	TRBV27	TRBD1	TRBJ2-5	CASSLQGAIPRETQYF	TGTGCCAGCAGTTTACAGGGGGCGATCCCGCGGGAGACCCAGTACTTC
many	TRBV2	TRBD2	TRBJ2-4	CASSELAGTLVQYF	TGTGCCAGCAGTGAACTAGCGGGGACGCTCGTTCAGTACTTC
NA	TRBV7-2	NA	TRBJ2-6	CASSQAPPRLGSSGANVLTF	TGCGCCAGCAGCCAGGCTCCCCCGCGATTGGGCAGCTCTGGGGCCAACGTCCTGACTTTC
few	TRBV5-6	NA	TRBJ2-7	CASSRKAGPYEQYF	TGTGCCAGCAGCCGGAAGGCAGGGCCCTACGAGCAGTACTTC
NA	TRBV2	TRBD1	TRBJ2-1	CASSGDRARSSYNEQFF	TGTGCCAGCAGTGGGGACAGGGCACGAAGCTCCTACAATGAGCAGTTCTTC
NA	TRBV4-1	TRBD1	TRBJ1-5	CASSQLLSEGRGLAGNQPQHF	TGCGCCAGCAGCCAACTCCTGTCGGAGGGTAGGGGGCTAGCGGGCAATCAGCCCCAGCATTTT
few	TRBV20-1	NA	TRBJ2-7	CSARGAGGNKYEQYF	TGCAGTGCTAGGGGGGCGGGCGGGAACAAATACGAGCAGTACTTC
NA	TRBV7-8	TRBD2	TRBJ2-2	CASSTTSAVGELFF	TGTGCCAGCAGCACGACTAGCGCCGTCGGGGAGCTGTTTTTT
NA	TRBV6-2/TRBV6-3	NA	TRBJ2-2	CASKGGGDTGELFF	TGTGCCAGCAAAGGAGGGGGGGACACCGGGGAGCTGTTTTTT
many	TRBV19	NA	TRBJ1-5	CASTLFGGTNQPQHF	TGTGCCAGTACCCTCTTTGGAGGTACCAATCAGCCCCAGCATTTT
many	TRBV20-1	TRBD2	TRBJ2-7	CSARASSGRVEEQYF	TGCAGTGCTAGAGCTTCTAGCGGGAGGGTAGAGGAGCAGTACTTC
NA	TRBV20-1	NA	TRBJ2-2	CSASEGGRNTGELFF	TGCAGTGCTAGCGAAGGGGGAAGGAACACCGGGGAGCTGTTTTTT
many	TRBV19	NA	TRBJ2-7	CASSIDRQGSYEQYF	TGTGCCAGTAGTATAGATAGGCAGGGCAGCTACGAGCAGTACTTC
NA	TRBV18	NA	TRBJ1-5	CASSPPGDYQPQHF	TGTGCCAGCTCACCACCGGGAGACTATCAGCCCCAGCATTTT
many	TRBV5-1	TRBD1	TRBJ1-1	CASSSSSGTGRTEAFF	TGCGCCAGCAGCTCCTCATCCGGGACAGGGCGGACTGAAGCTTTCTTT
many	TRBV28	TRBD1	TRBJ2-4	CASIPTGGTKNIQYF	TGTGCCAGCATTCCTACAGGGGGGACCAAAAACATTCAGTACTTC
NA	TRBV18	NA	TRBJ2-5	CASSPRRGGGQETQYF	TGTGCCAGCTCACCAAGGAGGGGGGGCGGCCAAGAGACCCAGTACTTC
many	TRBV29-1	NA	TRBJ2-5	CSVQEAAIHF	TGCAGCGTCCAAGAGGCGGCTATTCACTTC
many	TRBV2	NA	TRBJ2-2	CASWAEVNTGELFF	TGTGCCAGCTGGGCAGAGGTGAACACCGGGGAGCTGTTTTTT
many	TRBV28	NA	TRBJ2-5	CASSPRDSQETQYF	TGTGCCAGCAGTCCCCGGGACTCTCAAGAGACCCAGTACTTC